The clone carrying this T cell receptor (beta chain) showed up just a few times. Its specificity is unknown. Via MiXCR, TCRdb re-called the 5' RACE reads, giving one row per CDR3 protein. The sample has about 800,000 distinct CDR3 sequences, roughly 10% seen once. This record belongs to a study of CD8 T cells in ankylosing spondylitis. Overall study findings and caveats: A number of the motif variants had already been described in reactive arthritis synovial fluid and blood. There was a TCR beta motif, made of several highly homologous variants, that appeared characteristic of ankylosing spondylitis blood. The disease-linked clones had a CD8+ phenotype and low blood frequencies.

CDR1 MNHEY and CDR2 SMNVEV come from the germline V gene (reference sequence). This CDR3 has 14 amino acids. The V end was cut by 5 bases, the J end by 7 bases, with 18 bases between. This TCR came from a male donor with ankylosing spondylitis. The material sequenced was blood, either unsorted or a sorted T cell fraction (not recorded which). V gene TRBV27 combines with J gene TRBJ2-7, with D perhaps TRBD1 (5 bases). The CDR3 loop is CASSLGPWGGEQYF. CDR3 bases: TGTGCCAGCAGTCTGGGGCCCTGGGGTGGGGAGCAGTACTTC.